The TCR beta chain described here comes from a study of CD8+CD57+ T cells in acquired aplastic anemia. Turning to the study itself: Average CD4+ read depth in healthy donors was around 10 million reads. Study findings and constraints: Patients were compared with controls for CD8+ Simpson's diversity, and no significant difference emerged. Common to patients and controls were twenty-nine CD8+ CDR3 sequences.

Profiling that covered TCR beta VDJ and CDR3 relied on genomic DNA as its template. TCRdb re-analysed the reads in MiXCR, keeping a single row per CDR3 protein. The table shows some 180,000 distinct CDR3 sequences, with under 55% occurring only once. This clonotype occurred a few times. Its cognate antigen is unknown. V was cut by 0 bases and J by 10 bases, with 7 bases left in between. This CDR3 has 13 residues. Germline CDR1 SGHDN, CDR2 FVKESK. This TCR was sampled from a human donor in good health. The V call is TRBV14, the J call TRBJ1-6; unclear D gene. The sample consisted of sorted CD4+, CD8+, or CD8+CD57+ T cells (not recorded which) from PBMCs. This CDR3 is CASSQDLGSPLHF. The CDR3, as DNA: TGTGCCAGCAGCCAAGACCTCGGGTCACCCCTCCACTTT.